A single sample is the source of the 25 T cell receptor beta chains below, sequenced in a study of tumor-infiltrating lymphocytes in primary liver carcinoma. Blood RNA originated from unsorted whole blood, with germline DNA additionally extracted. From approximately 500 ng total RNA, TCR beta cDNA was generated with a primer in the constant region. Nested multiplex PCR, run for three rounds with slightly modified ARM-PCR, yielded TCR beta libraries. Use of TRBV1-TRBV30 forward primers with a C-beta reverse primer characterized the first two PCR rounds, which lasted roughly 9 cycles each. One entry per CDR3 protein, called by TCRdb with MiXCR from the multiplex PCR reads. This table has approximately 310,000 distinct CDR3 sequences, 55% to 65% appearing once. The sequenced material came from peripheral blood. These TCRs come from a middle-aged man with primary liver carcinoma and hepatitis B virus infection.

This clonotype showed up many times. The V gene is TRBV4-2, the J gene TRBJ2-1; 12 positions match TRBD2. V dropped 1 base and J dropped 6; count of bases not matched to a gene: 10. Per germline, CDR1 LGHNA and CDR2 YNFKEQ. The CDR3 runs 18 residues. The CDR3 loop reads CASSQALRTSGTLNEQFF. Written as DNA, the CDR3 is TGTGCCAGCAGCCAAGCCTTAAGGACTAGCGGGACTCTCAATGAGCAGTTCTTC.

With respect to this clonotype: This may arise from a read error, as a much more abundant clone is one base away. This chain connects TRBV6-1 to TRBJ2-3; possibly TRBD2 for D (6 bases). Germline CDR1 MNHNS, CDR2 SASEGT. The CDR3 is 14 residues long. DNA of the CDR3: TGTGCCAGCATGACTAGACCTAGCACAGATACGCGGTATTTT. This encodes CASMTRPSTDTRYF.

The chain has TRBV14 and TRBJ2-1; 8 bases are shared with TRBD2. Germline loops: CDR1 SGHDN, CDR2 FVKESK. The CDR3 has 16 amino acids. The ends lost 4 bases at V and 3 bases at J; junction bases unmatched: 8. CDR3 loop: CASSPPGGRFYNEQFF. The CDR3 DNA is TGTGCCAGCAGCCCCCCCGGCGGGAGGTTCTACAATGAGCAGTTCTTC.

V and J are TRBV4-2 and TRBJ1-3, with 7 nucleotides matching TRBD1. The CDR3 consists of 19 residues. J gave up 11 bases and V 7 bases, and 29 bases lay outside the gene matches. CDR1 and CDR2 (germline): LGHNA, YNFKEQ. CDR3 sequence: CASTKDAVGTAGQVDAIYF. CDR3 bases: TGTGCCAGCACCAAAGATGCTGTCGGGACAGCCGGTCAGGTTGACGCCATATATTTT.

J is TRBJ2-1 and V is TRBV12-2; the table's D call, TRBD2, was not checked against the DNA. TRBV12-2 counts as a pseudogene. The CDR3 sequence is 15 residues long. The CDR3 nucleotides are TGTGCAAGTCGCTTATCTTGCGGGATTTTCAATGAGCAGTTCTTC. It yields the protein CASRLSCGIFNEQFF.

This clonotype appeared a single time. The chain carries TRBV5-1 and TRBJ2-5; D is perhaps TRBD2 (5 bases). The V end was cut by 6 bases, the J end by 4 bases, with 19 bases between. The germline CDR1 and CDR2 sequences are SGHRS and YFSETQ. The CDR3 has 15 amino acids. In DNA, the CDR3 is TGCGCCAGCAAGGAGGTACCTACGACGGGAGAGACCCAGTACTTC. The encoded protein is CASKEVPTTGETQYF.

The CDR3 sequence is CSVGTGSRDTQYF. The CDR3 nucleotides read TGCAGCGTCGGGACAGGGTCGAGAGATACGCAGTATTTT. V and J are TRBV29-1 and TRBJ2-3; 9 bases line up with TRBD1. The V gene's germline CDR1 is SQVTM and CDR2 ANQGSEA. The CDR3 loop spans 13 amino acids. V was pared by 6 bases and J by 5 bases, with 6 bases of the junction left unmatched.

The genes are TRBV11-1 and TRBJ2-2; D is unresolved. The CDR3 is 13 residues long. CDR1 SGHAT and CDR2 FQDESV come from the germline V gene (reference sequence). Trimming removed 10 bases from V and 5 bases from J, with 14 bases in between. CDR3 nucleotides: TGTGCCAACAGTGAGCAGCTTACCGGGGAGCTGTTTTTT. Translation: CANSEQLTGELFF.

The sample holds a few counts of this clonotype. The rearrangement links TRBV14 to TRBJ2-1; 10 nucleotides agree with TRBD2. The CDR3 is 13 amino acids. The ends lost 4 bases at V and 10 bases at J; junction bases unmatched: 4. CDR1 is SGHDN and CDR2 is FVKESK in the germline V gene. The chain's CDR3 is CASSPRTSGEQFF. Here the CDR3 DNA reads TGTGCCAGCAGCCCCCGGACTAGCGGAGAGCAGTTCTTC.

This clonotype was observed at least ten times. This chain uses TRBV6-2 or TRBV6-3 with TRBJ2-3; 11 bases fit TRBD2. The germline V gene encodes CDR1 MNHEY and CDR2 SVGEGT. V was clipped by 3 bases and J by 3 bases; unmatched bases: 5. The CDR3 has 16 amino acids. The CDR3 loop is CASSYPTSGKTDTQYF. DNA of the CDR3: TGTGCCAGCAGTTATCCGACTAGCGGGAAAACAGATACGCAGTATTTT.

This clonotype appeared many times. This chain connects TRBV6-6 to TRBJ2-7, with TRBD2 matching 10 bases. CDR1 is MNHNY, CDR2 SVGAGI, per germline (reference sequence). This CDR3 is 11 amino acids long. V dropped 10 bases and J dropped 5; count of bases not matched to a gene: 2. The CDR3: CATGTSDEQYF. CDR3 in DNA: TGTGCCACGGGGACTAGCGACGAGCAGTACTTC.

A single count supports this clonotype. It may be a read error: a sequence one base away is much more abundant. The chain recombines TRBV6-1 with TRBJ2-7; tentatively, D is TRBD2 (5 bases). The CDR3 has 13 amino acids. Germline V CDR1 and CDR2: MNHNS, SASEGT. Trimming stripped 6 bases from V and 3 bases from J, with 12 bases between. In nucleotides, the CDR3 is TGTGCCAGCAGACCAGGACGGGACTACGAGCAGTACTTC. Its translation: CASRPGRDYEQYF.

For this clonotype: This may be a read error, as it is one base from a much larger clone. This chain uses TRBV6-5 with TRBJ2-5; no clear D. CDR3 length: 13 residues. V was trimmed by 10 bases and J by 1 base, leaving 13 bases between them. Looked up from germline, CDR1 is MNHEY and CDR2 is SVGAGI. The CDR3 sequence: CANTSPGQETQYF. DNA for the CDR3: TGTGCCAACACCAGCCCGGGCCAAGAGACCCAGTACTTC.

On this clonotype itself: This may be a read error: a much more frequent sequence differs by one nucleotide. The chain combines TRBV4-1 with TRBJ2-7, with TRBD2 as a possible D gene (6 bases). CDR1 is MGHRA and CDR2 is YSYEKL in the germline V gene. Trimming cost V 6 bases and J 3 bases, with 15 bases left between them. The CDR3 runs 14 residues. DNA of the CDR3: TGCGCCAGCAGACATAACGGGAGTAGCTACGAGCAGTACTTC. This translates into CASRHNGSSYEQYF.

J is TRBJ1-1 and V is TRBV5-1; no clear D gene. Germline CDR1 is SGHRS and CDR2 is YFSETQ. V lost 0 bases and J 0 bases, leaving 6 bases between the germline ends. The CDR3 has 14 amino acids. CDR3 region: CASSLETVNTEAFF. For the CDR3, the DNA is TGCGCCAGCAGCTTGGAAACGGTGAACACTGAAGCTTTCTTT. Based on the CDR3 plus reference TRBV5-1 and TRBJ1-1, the full variable domain is KAGVTQTPRYLIKTRGQQVTLSCSPISGHRSVSWYQQTPGQGLQFLFEYFSETQRNKGNFPGRFSGRQFSNSRSEMNVSTLELGDSALYLCASSLETVNTEAFFGQGTRLTVV.

The rearrangement links TRBV6-1 to TRBJ2-5; D is unresolved. The CDR3 has 16 amino acids. Germline V CDR1 and CDR2: MNHNS, SASEGT. V lost 7 bases and J lost 2, with 20 bases in between. CDR3 nucleotide sequence: TGTGCCAGCATTGGATTTAGAACTTTCCGGCAAGAGACCCAGTACTTC. Translation: CASIGFRTFRQETQYF.

This clonotype was seen only a few times. The rearrangement joins TRBV5-5 to TRBJ2-7; D ambiguous. The CDR3 loop spans 12 amino acids. CDR1 is SGHKS and CDR2 is YYEKEE in the germline V gene (reference sequence). V lost 0 bases and J lost 3, with 4 bases in between. CDR3 loop: CASSLANYEQYF. The CDR3 DNA sequence: TGTGCCAGCAGCTTGGCGAACTACGAGCAGTACTTC.

Regarding this clonotype: This may come from a read error, since a much larger clone is one base off. This chain links TRBV6-5 with TRBJ2-2; 12 nucleotides agree with TRBD2. The CDR3 contains 14 residues. CDR1 MNHEY and CDR2 SVGAGI come from the germline V gene. CDR3 loop: CACRPSGRAGELFF. The CDR3 DNA reads TGTGCCTGCAGGCCTAGCGGGAGGGCCGGGGAGCTGTTTTTT.

This clonotype was seen only a few times. A read error may account for a junction end that differs from germline. The V call is TRBV6-1, the J call TRBJ2-2; D unclear. Germline loops: CDR1 MNHNS, CDR2 SASEGT. The CDR3 length is 15 residues. The CDR3 bases are TGTGCCAGCAGTGAAGAGAGGAGTTACACCGAGGAGCTGTTTTTT. Translation: CASSEERSYTEELFF.

This clonotype was recorded a few times. One end of the junction fails to match germline, which may point to a read error. V is TRBV5-1 and J is TRBJ2-5, with TRBD1 as a possible D gene (6 bases). Germline V gene sequence: CDR1 SGHRS, CDR2 YFSETQ. This CDR3 is 13 amino acids long. The CDR3: CTSSLGQEETQYF. DNA for the CDR3: TGTACCAGCAGCTTGGGACAAGAAGAGACCCAGTACTTC.

This clonotype was seen a single time. This chain joins TRBV6-2 or TRBV6-3 and TRBJ1-5; D call uncertain. Germline V gives CDR1 MNHEY, CDR2 SVGEGT. CDR3 length: 18 amino acids. The V end was cut by 0 bases, the J end by 4 bases, with 19 bases between. CDR3 sequence reads: CASSYSRVRDIRNQPQHF. The DNA for the CDR3 is TGTGCCAGCAGTTACTCCCGGGTCCGTGATATAAGGAATCAGCCCCAGCATTTT.

This clonotype was detected ten times or more. The CDR3 loop is CSVPGTAFNGANVLTF. In nucleotides, the CDR3 is TGCAGCGTCCCCGGGACGGCCTTCAATGGGGCCAACGTCCTGACTTTC. The chain links TRBV29-1 to TRBJ2-6; D is tentatively TRBD1 or TRBD2 (5 bases each). Deletions cut 6 bases from V and 3 bases from J, with 18 bases between. The germline V gene encodes CDR1 SQVTM and CDR2 ANQGSEA. This CDR3 contains 16 residues.

A single count supports this clonotype. A much larger clone is a single base away; this may be a read error. The V gene is TRBV6-1, the J gene TRBJ1-5, with TRBD1 as a possible D gene (6 bases). The CDR3 has 18 amino acids. Germline V gene lookup returns CDR1 MNHNS and CDR2 SASEGT. The CDR3 reads CANSDPQGRRYSNQPQHF. In DNA, the CDR3 is TGTGCCAACAGTGACCCACAGGGTAGGCGATATAGCAATCAGCCCCAGCATTTT.

Worth noting for this clonotype: This sequence may be a read error, since a much larger clone differs from it by one base. The chain uses TRBV6-2 or TRBV6-3 and TRBJ2-1, with D possibly matching TRBD2 (6 bases). V gave up 4 bases and J gave up 9 bases, with 19 bases separating them. The CDR3 has 15 amino acids. In germline, CDR1 is MNHEY, CDR2 SVGEGT. CDR3 coding DNA: TGTGCCAGCAGTTTCATGGGGGGTCCTGAGGGTGAGCAGTTCTTC. Translation: CASSFMGGPEGEQFF.

The chain carries TRBV5-1 and TRBJ1-2, with D unresolved. V lost 0 bases and J lost 4, with 10 bases in between. The germline V gene has CDR1 SGHRS and CDR2 YFSETQ. There are 14 residues in the CDR3. This CDR3 reads CASSLEGDGYGYTF. DNA for the CDR3: TGCGCCAGCAGCTTGGAGGGCGATGGCTATGGCTACACCTTC. The full variable domain, completed using reference TRBV5-1 and TRBJ1-2, is KAGVTQTPRYLIKTRGQQVTLSCSPISGHRSVSWYQQTPGQGLQFLFEYFSETQRNKGNFPGRFSGRQFSNSRSEMNVSTLELGDSALYLCASSLEGDGYGYTFGSGTRLTVV.